What follows describes a single TCR beta chain. The table came from immunoSEQ multiplex PCR; TCRdb's copy has only in-frame clones and leaves some out. The sample has 200,000 to 250,000 clones, around 83% seen once. This sample was taken from a study of blood T cell repertoires in COVID-19. This TCR was sampled from a man over 45 with active or convalescent COVID-19. Sequencing was performed on peripheral blood.

CDR3 DNA sequence: TGTGCCAGCTCTCCCCCGGGTAGTGAAAAACTGTTTTTT. Translation: CASSPPGSEKLFF. The chain recombines TRBV18 with TRBJ1-4; D is unclear. CDR3 length: 13 amino acids. V dropped 6 bases and J dropped 7 bases, with 12 bases sitting between them. CDR1 and CDR2 from the germline V gene are KGHSH and LQKENI.